The 2 T cell receptor beta chains below come from one sample, sequenced in a study of shared clonotypes between healthy human individuals. Clones were sequenced by immunoSEQ multiplex PCR, and TCRdb holds only the in-frame ones, with some missing. The table shows 2 million or so clones, with over 85% occurring only once. Sequencing was done on a sample of naive CD4+ T cells sorted from blood. Subset meaning: CD45RA+ positively selected. These TCRs come from a man aged 18 to 30 in good health.

Regarding this clone: Other DNA sequences within the sample encode an identical CDR3. This chain uses TRBV18 with TRBJ1-2; D gene uncertain. The CDR3 spans 14 residues. The V end was cut by 0 bases, the J end by 4 bases, with 9 bases between. In germline, CDR1 is KGHSH, CDR2 LQKENI. CDR3 sequence (DNA): TGTGCCAGCTCACCACCGGCCGGATCCTATGGCTACACCTTC. The encoded protein is CASSPPAGSYGYTF.

The chain links TRBV28 to TRBJ1-1; 9 bases fit TRBD1. CDR3 length: 15 amino acids. Trimming removed 6 bases from V and 4 bases from J; junction bases left unmatched: 9. The germline CDR1 and CDR2 sequences are MDHEN and SYDVKM. CDR3 sequence (DNA): TGTGCCAGCAGAGACTCTGTGACAGGGGGCACTGAAGCTTTCTTT. Translation: CASRDSVTGGTEAFF.